The 27 T cell receptor beta chains below all came from one sample that was sequenced in a study of blood T cell repertoires in COVID-19. The data were produced by immunoSEQ multiplex PCR, yet TCRdb's version contains in-frame clones alone and is incomplete. Among about 200,000 clones listed, 65% to 90% were seen once. The specimen was peripheral blood. The receptors shown here come from a human donor in a cohort sampled during active COVID-19.

This clone was recorded once. The chain recombines TRBV3-1 (or the pseudogene TRBV3-2) with TRBJ2-3; 9 bases map to TRBD1. This CDR3 region has 15 residues. The germline V gene has CDR1 LGHDT and CDR2 YNNKEL (reference sequence). V lost 6 bases to trimming and J lost 9 bases; unmatched junction nucleotides: 13. CDR3 nucleotide sequence: TGTGCCAGCAGTCCGGGACAGGGTCCCTCGATGACGCAGTATTTT. Amino acids: CASSPGQGPSMTQYF.

The chain couples TRBV4-2 to TRBJ2-1; perhaps TRBD2 as D (5 bases). The CDR3 is 17 amino acids. Germline V gene data show CDR1 as LGHNA and CDR2 as YNFKEQ. The germline V and J ends were trimmed by 0 bases and 2 bases, with 14 bases remaining between them. The CDR3 protein is CASSQDRSGGPYNEQFF. In DNA, the CDR3 is TGTGCCAGCAGCCAAGATCGCAGCGGCGGCCCCTACAATGAGCAGTTCTTC.

This chain joins TRBV28 and TRBJ2-5, with D perhaps TRBD1 (5 bases). The germline V gene has CDR1 MDHEN and CDR2 SYDVKM. V lost 7 bases and J 5 bases, leaving 23 bases between the germline ends. The CDR3 totals 16 residues. The CDR3 sequence is CASNLNGEGVDETQYF. DNA of the CDR3: TGTGCCAGCAACCTAAATGGTGAAGGGGTCGATGAGACCCAGTACTTC. Variable domain in full (rest from reference TRBV28 and TRBJ2-5): DVKVTQSSRYLVKRTGEKVFLECVQDMDHENMFWYRQDPGLGLRLIYFSYDVKMKEKGDIPEGYSVSREKKERFSLILESASTNQTSMYLCASNLNGEGVDETQYFGPGTRLLVL.

The J gene is TRBJ1-5, the V gene TRBV18; D may be TRBD1 (6 bases). Germline V lookup: CDR1 KGHSH, CDR2 LQKENI. V was cut by 3 bases and J by 2 bases, with 8 bases left in between. This CDR3 contains 14 residues. The CDR3 reads CASSPGQRNQPQHF. CDR3 nucleotides: TGTGCCAGCTCACCCGGACAGCGCAATCAGCCCCAGCATTTT.

J is TRBJ2-1 and V is TRBV27; maybe TRBD1 (5 bases). The CDR3 consists of 16 residues. Germline V lookup: CDR1 MNHEY, CDR2 SMNVEV (reference sequence). Trimming left V 7 bases short and J 0 bases short, with 16 bases between. CDR3 DNA: TGTGCCAGCATCCCCAACAGGCGTTACTCCTACAATGAGCAGTTCTTC. This gives the protein CASIPNRRYSYNEQFF.

This chain connects TRBV6-5 to TRBJ1-4; 9 bases match TRBD1. Germline CDR1 reads MNHEY; CDR2 reads SVGAGI. J gave up 7 bases and V 6 bases, and 6 bases lay outside the gene matches. The CDR3 has 14 residues. The DNA for the CDR3 is TGTGCCAGCAGCTCGGGACAGGGAGGTGAAAAACTGTTTTTT. Amino acid sequence: CASSSGQGGEKLFF.

Here the CDR3 reads CASSPLGLAGVGTGELFF. The CDR3 DNA is TGTGCCAGCTCACCATTAGGACTAGCGGGAGTAGGTACCGGGGAGCTGTTTTTT. This chain joins TRBV18 and TRBJ2-2, with 13 bases lining up with TRBD2. J gave up 5 bases and V 2 bases, and 8 bases lay outside the gene matches. From germline, CDR1 is KGHSH and CDR2 LQKENI. This CDR3 region has 18 residues.

The genes are TRBV5-1 and TRBJ2-7; D not resolved. V lost 0 bases and J 3 bases, leaving 13 bases between the germline ends. This CDR3 is 15 amino acids long. CDR1 is SGHRS and CDR2 is YFSETQ in the germline V gene. The CDR3 nucleotides read TGCGCCAGCAGCTTGGTGGTCGGGTCGTACTACGAGCAGTACTTC. This encodes CASSLVVGSYYEQYF.

The chain combines TRBV11-2 with TRBJ2-5; D gene uncertain. V dropped 5 bases and J dropped 5 bases, with 6 bases sitting between them. The CDR3 has 11 amino acids. CDR1 and CDR2 from the germline V gene are SGHAT and FQNNGV. CDR3: CASSPTETQYF. DNA for the CDR3: TGTGCCAGCAGCCCTACTGAGACCCAGTACTTC.

This chain connects TRBV7-9 to TRBJ2-5; 7 bases match TRBD2. The CDR3 has 13 amino acids. V was clipped by 4 bases and J by 5 bases; unmatched bases: 4. Germline CDR1 is SEHNR and CDR2 is FQNEAQ (reference sequence). The CDR3 loop is CASSSGGGETQYF. DNA of the CDR3: TGTGCCAGCAGCTCCGGGGGAGGGGAGACCCAGTACTTC.

This chain uses TRBV12-3 or TRBV12-4 with TRBJ2-7; D gene ambiguous. CDR3 length: 12 residues. V was pared by 5 bases and J by 4 bases, with 9 bases between. CDR3 loop: CASSPWPYEQYF. CDR3 nucleotides: TGTGCCAGCAGTCCCTGGCCTTACGAGCAGTACTTC.

This clone has just one count. The gene calls are TRBV28 and TRBJ1-2; D is unresolved. V was shortened by 3 bases and J by 5 bases, with 16 bases between the two germline ends. CDR3 length equals 15 residues. Per the germline V gene, CDR1 is MDHEN and CDR2 is SYDVKM. For the CDR3, the DNA is TGTGCCAGCAGTTTTGGCGGCCCAGTTATTTATGGCTACACCTTC. Translating it yields CASSFGGPVIYGYTF.

The rearrangement joins TRBV5-1 to TRBJ2-1, with a weak D call TRBD2 (7 bases). This CDR3 is 22 amino acids long. Germline values: CDR1 SGHRS, CDR2 YFSETQ. V was shortened by 1 base and J by 0 bases, with 29 bases between the two germline ends. For the CDR3, the DNA is TGCGCCAGCAGCTTGTCGTGGGGGGCGGGAGTGCTAACAAAACGCTCCTACAATGAGCAGTTCTTC. It specifies CASSLSWGAGVLTKRSYNEQFF. Based on the CDR3 plus reference TRBV5-1 and TRBJ2-1, the full variable domain is KAGVTQTPRYLIKTRGQQVTLSCSPISGHRSVSWYQQTPGQGLQFLFEYFSETQRNKGNFPGRFSGRQFSNSRSEMNVSTLELGDSALYLCASSLSWGAGVLTKRSYNEQFFGPGTRLTVL.

V is TRBV7-9 and J is TRBJ2-3; D gene unclear. CDR1 is SEHNR, CDR2 FQNEAQ, per germline (reference sequence). This CDR3 contains 14 residues. V was cut by 3 bases and J by 0 bases, with 7 bases left in between. CDR3 bases: TGTGCCAGCAGCTTTTCCCAGAGCACAGATACGCAGTATTTT. Its protein product is CASSFSQSTDTQYF. The whole variable domain, filled in from reference TRBV7-9 and TRBJ2-3, reads DTGVSQNPRHKITKRGQNVTFRCDPISEHNRLYWYRQTLGQGPEFLTYFQNEAQLEKSRLLSDRFSAERPKGSFSTLEIQRTEQGDSAMYLCASSFSQSTDTQYFGPGTRLTVL.

V and J are TRBV7-9 and TRBJ2-5; TRBD1 matches at 7 bases. The CDR3 extends over 15 amino acids. Germline assignment: CDR1 SEHNR and CDR2 FQNEAQ (reference sequence). The trim removed 2 bases at V and 1 base at J, leaving 4 bases unmatched. CDR3 residues: CASSLSGQAQETQYF. DNA of the CDR3: TGTGCCAGCAGCTTATCAGGACAGGCCCAAGAGACCCAGTACTTC.

The chain combines TRBV27 with TRBJ2-6; 8 bases align to TRBD2. V lost 3 bases to trimming and J lost 1 base; unmatched junction nucleotides: 8. Germline CDR1 MNHEY, CDR2 SMNVEV (reference sequence). The CDR3 sequence is 18 residues long. The CDR3 coding sequence is TGTGCCAGCAGTTTCTCGGGAGGGCTGACTTCTGGGGCCAACGTCCTGACTTTC. Translating gives CASSFSGGLTSGANVLTF.

The rearrangement uses TRBV5-6 and TRBJ2-1; no reliable D call. CDR3 length: 13 residues. CDR1 and CDR2 from the germline V gene are SGHDT and YYEEEE. V lost 6 bases, J lost 5 bases, and 12 bases lay in between. The CDR3 nucleotides are TGTGCCAGCACCCCTTACACAAACAATGAGCAGTTCTTC. It encodes CASTPYTNNEQFF.

The table lists this clone with a few counts. The chain joins TRBV15 to TRBJ1-6; D uncertain. The germline V gene encodes CDR1 LNHNV and CDR2 YYDKDF (reference sequence). Trimming pared 0 bases from V and 0 bases from J, leaving 18 bases between. The CDR3 contains 20 residues. In DNA, the CDR3 is TGTGCCACCAGCAGAGAGACGGGGATTAAAATCTCCTCCTATAATTCACCCCTCCACTTT. Its protein is CATSRETGIKISSYNSPLHF.

V is TRBV27 and J is TRBJ2-6, with D possibly TRBD1 on 5 matching bases. The CDR3 contains 14 residues. From germline, CDR1 is MNHEY and CDR2 SMNVEV (reference sequence). Deletions cut 5 bases from V and 16 bases from J, with 21 bases between. In nucleotides, the CDR3 is TGTGCCAGCAGTCTTCAGGGTAATCGCGGTGTGCTGACTTTC. Translating gives CASSLQGNRGVLTF.

The chain employs TRBV29-1 and TRBJ2-7; D possibly corresponds to TRBD1 (5 bases). In germline, CDR1 is SQVTM, CDR2 ANQGSEA. There are 11 residues in the CDR3. Trimming pared 4 bases from V and 1 base from J, leaving 5 bases between. For the CDR3, the DNA is TGCAGCGTTGGGACATCCTACGAGCAGTACTTC. It encodes CSVGTSYEQYF.

The gene calls are TRBV18 and TRBJ2-2; maybe TRBD1 (5 bases). CDR1 and CDR2 from the germline V gene are KGHSH and LQKENI. The CDR3 runs to 15 residues. Trimming removed 2 bases at V and 2 bases at J, with 9 bases between. The CDR3 DNA reads as TGTGCCAGCTCACCAAGTCAGGGAAACACCGGGGAGCTGTTTTTT. This sequence encodes CASSPSQGNTGELFF. Looking up the rest from reference TRBV18 and TRBJ2-2 gives the full variable domain: NAGVMQNPRHLVRRRGQEARLRCSPMKGHSHVYWYRQLPEEGLKFMVYLQKENIIDESGMPKERFSAEFPKEGPSILRIQQVVRGDSAAYFCASSPSQGNTGELFFGEGSRLTVL.

A few counts support this clone. J is TRBJ2-2 and V is TRBV6-1; D remains unclear. The CDR3 extends over 17 amino acids. Germline V gene sequence: CDR1 MNHNS, CDR2 SASEGT. The ends were cut back, 0 bases at V and 4 bases at J, with 15 bases in the middle. This chain's CDR3 is CASSEAWYGSGTGELFF. Written as DNA, the CDR3 is TGTGCCAGCAGTGAAGCCTGGTATGGGTCGGGCACCGGGGAGCTGTTTTTT.

The rearrangement uses TRBV15 and TRBJ1-6, with a weak D call TRBD1 (5 bases). Trimming cost V 0 bases and J 6 bases, with 15 bases left between them. Germline-derived CDR1 and CDR2 are LNHNV and YYDKDF (reference sequence). CDR3 size: 17 residues. CDR3: CATSRDLQGTFNSPLHF. As DNA, the CDR3 is TGTGCCACCAGCAGAGATTTGCAGGGTACCTTTAATTCACCCCTCCACTTT. The complete variable domain, with remaining parts taken from reference TRBV15 and TRBJ1-6, reads DAMVIQNPRYQVTQFGKPVTLSCSQTLNHNVMYWYQQKSSQAPKLLFHYYDKDFNNEADTPDNFQSRRPNTSFCFLDIRSPGLGDTAMYLCATSRDLQGTFNSPLHFGNGTRLTVT.

The CDR3 loop reads CASSVGGRETDTQYF. The CDR3 nucleotides read TGTGCCAGCAGTGTTGGCGGGAGGGAAACAGATACGCAGTATTTT. The rearrangement joins TRBV2 to TRBJ2-3; 9 nucleotides line up with TRBD2. The germline V gene encodes CDR1 SNHLY and CDR2 FYNNEI. The ends lost 4 bases at V and 3 bases at J; junction bases unmatched: 5. This CDR3 comprises 15 residues.

This sequence joins TRBV12-3 or TRBV12-4 and TRBJ1-2; D is uncertain. This CDR3 is built from 13 residues. V lost 6 bases and J lost 4, with 12 bases in between. CDR3 coding DNA: TGTGCCAGCAGAAAGAGCGCTCTCTATGGCTACACCTTC. It specifies CASRKSALYGYTF.

The chain has TRBV4-1 and TRBJ2-7, with TRBD2 matching 10 bases. V was clipped by 4 bases and J by 3 bases; unmatched bases: 12. This CDR3 contains 17 residues. The germline gives CDR1 MGHRA, CDR2 YSYEKL. The CDR3 sequence is CASSRKSGLADHYEQYF. The CDR3 DNA reads as TGCGCCAGCAGCCGAAAGAGCGGACTAGCGGATCACTACGAGCAGTACTTC.

This clone was detected once. V and J are TRBV6-5 and TRBJ1-4, with a possible D match to TRBD1 (5 bases). This CDR3 has 13 amino acids. The germline CDR1 and CDR2 sequences are MNHEY and SVGAGI. Trimming removed 7 bases from V and 5 bases from J, with 11 bases in between. The DNA for the CDR3 is TGTGCCAGCATGACGGGGGGGAATGAAAAACTGTTTTTT. This codes for CASMTGGNEKLFF.